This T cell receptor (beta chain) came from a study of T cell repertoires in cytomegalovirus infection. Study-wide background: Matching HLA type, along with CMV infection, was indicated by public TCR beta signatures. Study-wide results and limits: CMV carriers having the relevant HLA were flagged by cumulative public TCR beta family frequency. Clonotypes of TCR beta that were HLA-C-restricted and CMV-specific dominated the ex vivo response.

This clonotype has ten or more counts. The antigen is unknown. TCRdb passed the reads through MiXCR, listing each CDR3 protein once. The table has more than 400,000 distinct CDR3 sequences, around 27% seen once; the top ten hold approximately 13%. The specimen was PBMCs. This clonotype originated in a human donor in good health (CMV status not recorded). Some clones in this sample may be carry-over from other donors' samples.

The CDR3 spells CASSLPDRSRRTSGSTDTQYF. The DNA for the CDR3 is TGTGCCAGCAGCTTACCTGACAGGAGCCGACGGACTAGCGGGAGCACAGATACGCAGTATTTT. This rearrangement joins TRBV7-8 to TRBJ2-3, with 11 nucleotides matching TRBD2. Germline lookup yields CDR1 SGHVS and CDR2 FQNEAQ. This CDR3 is built from 21 residues. V dropped 2 bases and J dropped 0; count of bases not matched to a gene: 16.